This T cell receptor (beta chain) was found in a study of Tregs in tolerant kidney transplant recipients. Trimming took 2 bases from V and 0 from J, leaving 18 bases between them. Germline loops: CDR1 MGHRA, CDR2 YSYEKL. The CDR3 extends over 18 amino acids. Sequencing used immunoSEQ multiplex PCR; TCRdb keeps in-frame clones, though not all of them. The sample carries about 240,000 clones, 84% recorded once. Notes on the study in general: Biological reproducibility was not directly addressed in this study. The small number of patients limits these findings pending further validation. Activated donor B cell expansion appeared to reveal the most relevant donor-specific TCRbeta repertoire.

In its sample, this clone was seen once. The antigen remains unidentified. Unstimulated regulatory T cells (CD4+CD25+CD127-), CD4+CD25- non-regulatory cells, CD4 and CD8 cells were FACS-sorted from thawed PBMCs. The sequencing sample was made of CD4+ T cells from blood. The sequence derives from a human donor in good health. This sequence joins TRBV4-1 and TRBJ2-3, with TRBD2 as a possible D gene (7 bases). CDR3 nucleotide sequence: TGCGCCAGCAGCCAAAAGCAGGGCGGGGGCACTAGCACAGATACGCAGTATTTT. As protein: CASSQKQGGGTSTDTQYF.